These 3 T cell receptor beta chains were all obtained from the same sample, sequenced in a study of Graves' ophthalmopathy and Graves' hyperthyroidism. For repertoire sequencing, the TCR beta CDR3 regions were amplified from RNA transcripts. RT-PCR was first run with HTBI primers, then multiplex PCR in a second round. From the multiplex PCR reads, TCRdb called clonotypes with MiXCR, one entry per CDR3 protein. The sample carries under 250,000 distinct CDR3 sequences, roughly 21% recorded once. The specimen sequenced was peripheral blood. Receptors originate from a woman in her 50s with Graves' ophthalmopathy.

This clonotype came up many times. The chain carries TRBV20-1 and TRBJ2-2; D perhaps matches TRBD2 (6 bases). The CDR3 is 14 residues long. Germline V gives CDR1 DFQATT, CDR2 SNEGSKA (reference sequence). V was clipped by 0 bases and J by 5 bases, with 10 bases between them. The CDR3 reads CSARDRGLTGELFF. The CDR3, as DNA: TGCAGTGCTAGAGATCGGGGACTGACCGGGGAGCTGTTTTTT.

At least ten counts were recorded for this clonotype. This sequence joins TRBV5-1 and TRBJ1-1; tentative D call: TRBD1 (5 bases). V lost 1 base and J 4 bases, leaving 14 bases between the germline ends. The CDR3 totals 15 residues. From germline, CDR1 is SGHRS and CDR2 YFSETQ. The CDR3 sequence: CASSLRLGAPTEAFF. In DNA form, the CDR3 reads TGCGCCAGCAGCTTGCGGCTAGGGGCGCCCACTGAAGCTTTCTTT.

This clonotype was counted a single time. This rearrangement joins TRBV7-2 to TRBJ2-7, with D possibly TRBD1 on 6 matching bases. The CDR3 covers 14 residues. The V end lost 4 bases, the J end lost 0 bases, and 10 bases lay between the germline ends. Germline V gene data show CDR1 as SGHTA and CDR2 as FQGNSA. This CDR3 reads CASSSDSRSYEQYF. The CDR3 coding sequence is TGTGCCAGCAGCTCGGACAGCCGCTCCTACGAGCAGTACTTC. Full variable domain (missing parts from reference TRBV7-2 and TRBJ2-7): GAGVSQSPSNKVTEKGKDVELRCDPISGHTALYWYRQSLGQGLEFLIYFQGNSAPDKSGLPSDRFSAERTGGSVSTLTIQRTQQEDSAVYLCASSSDSRSYEQYFGPGTRLTVT.